This T cell receptor (beta chain) was found in a study of OX40 agonist ivuxolimab in advanced cancers. This CDR3 is 14 amino acids long. V lost 4 bases and J lost 7, with 13 bases in between. CDR1 and CDR2 (germline): MNHEY, SVGAGI. The data were produced by immunoSEQ multiplex PCR, yet TCRdb's version contains in-frame clones alone and is incomplete. The profile shows approximately 60,000 clones, 70% to 90% of them singletons. This rearrangement joins TRBV6-5 to TRBJ1-4; tentative D call: TRBD1 (6 bases). Sequenced material: CD4+ or CD8+ T cells sorted from blood, taken in a trial of the OX40 agonist ivuxolimab. The TCR sequence derives from an adult with an advanced solid tumor such as melanoma, head and neck, liver or kidney cancer. The CDR3 region has the DNA TGTGCCAGCAGTTCGACAGGTCTTGGTGAAAAACTGTTTTTT. This translates into CASSSTGLGEKLFF.